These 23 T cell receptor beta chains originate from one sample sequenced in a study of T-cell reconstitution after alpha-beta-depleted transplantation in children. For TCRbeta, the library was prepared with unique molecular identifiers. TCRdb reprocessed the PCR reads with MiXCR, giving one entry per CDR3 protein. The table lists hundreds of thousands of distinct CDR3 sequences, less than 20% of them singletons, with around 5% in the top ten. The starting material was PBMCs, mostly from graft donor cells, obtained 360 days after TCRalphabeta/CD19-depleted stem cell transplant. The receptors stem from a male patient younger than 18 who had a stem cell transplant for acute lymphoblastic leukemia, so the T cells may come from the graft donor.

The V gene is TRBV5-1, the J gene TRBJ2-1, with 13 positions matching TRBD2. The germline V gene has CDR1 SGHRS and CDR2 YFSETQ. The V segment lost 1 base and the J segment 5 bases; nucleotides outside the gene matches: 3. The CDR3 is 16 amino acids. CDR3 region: CASSLRTSGRNNEQFF. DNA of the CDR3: TGCGCCAGCAGCTTGCGGACTAGCGGGAGAAACAATGAGCAGTTCTTC.

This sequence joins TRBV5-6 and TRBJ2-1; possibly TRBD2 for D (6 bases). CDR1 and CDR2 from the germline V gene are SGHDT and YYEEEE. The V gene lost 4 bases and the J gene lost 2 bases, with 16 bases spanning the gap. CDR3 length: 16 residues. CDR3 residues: CASSRQRDFPYNEQFF. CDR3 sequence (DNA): TGTGCCAGCAGCCGCCAACGGGACTTCCCCTACAATGAGCAGTTCTTC.

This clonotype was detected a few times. CDR3 amino acids: CASSLAGLAAYEQYF. DNA of the CDR3: TGTGCCAGCAGCTTAGCTGGACTAGCGGCCTACGAGCAGTACTTC. The genes are TRBV7-6 and TRBJ2-7, with 10 bases aligning to TRBD2. The junction had 1 base not matched to a gene; V was cut back by 0 bases and J by 2 bases. The length of the CDR3 is 15 residues. Germline loops: CDR1 SGHVS, CDR2 FNYEAQ.

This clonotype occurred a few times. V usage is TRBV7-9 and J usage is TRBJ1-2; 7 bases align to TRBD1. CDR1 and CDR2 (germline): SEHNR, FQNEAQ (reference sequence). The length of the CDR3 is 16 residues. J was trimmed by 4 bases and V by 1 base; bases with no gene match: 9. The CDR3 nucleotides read TGTGCCAGCAGCTTAGGTCCGGGACAGCAAGCCTATGGCTACACCTTC. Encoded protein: CASSLGPGQQAYGYTF.

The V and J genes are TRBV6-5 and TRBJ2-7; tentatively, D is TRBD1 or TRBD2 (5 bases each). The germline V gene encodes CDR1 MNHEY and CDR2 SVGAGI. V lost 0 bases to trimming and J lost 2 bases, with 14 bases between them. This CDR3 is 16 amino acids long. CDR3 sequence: CASSYSLGPSAYEQYF. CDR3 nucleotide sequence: TGTGCCAGCAGTTACTCACTGGGACCGAGTGCCTACGAGCAGTACTTC.

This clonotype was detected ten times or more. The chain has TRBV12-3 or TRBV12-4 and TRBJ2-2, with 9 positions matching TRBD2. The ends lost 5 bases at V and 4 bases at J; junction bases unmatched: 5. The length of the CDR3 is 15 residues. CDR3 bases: TGTGCCAGCAGTCCCGGGACTAGCCCCACCGGGGAGCTGTTTTTT. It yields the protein CASSPGTSPTGELFF.

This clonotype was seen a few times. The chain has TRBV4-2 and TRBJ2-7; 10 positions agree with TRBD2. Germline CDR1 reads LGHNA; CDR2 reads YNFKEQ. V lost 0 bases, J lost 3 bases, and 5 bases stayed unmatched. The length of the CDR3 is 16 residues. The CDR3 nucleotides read TGTGCCAGCAGCCAAGACGGAACTAGCGGGATCTACGAGCAGTACTTC. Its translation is CASSQDGTSGIYEQYF.

The DNA for the CDR3 is TGTGCCAGCAGCCCCAGCGGGAGTGAAGAGACCCAGTACTTC. Translation: CASSPSGSEETQYF. J is TRBJ2-5 and V is TRBV12-3 or TRBV12-4, with TRBD2 matching over 8 bases. V trimming: 6 bases; J trimming: 3 bases; junction bases outside the gene matches: 6. This CDR3 contains 14 residues.

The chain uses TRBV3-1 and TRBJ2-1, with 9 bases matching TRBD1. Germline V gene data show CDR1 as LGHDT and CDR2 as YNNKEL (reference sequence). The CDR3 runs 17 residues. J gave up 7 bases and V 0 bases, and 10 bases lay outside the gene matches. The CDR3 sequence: CASSQDPGTGFGNEQFF. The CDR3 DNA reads TGTGCCAGCAGCCAAGATCCCGGGACAGGGTTTGGTAATGAGCAGTTCTTC.

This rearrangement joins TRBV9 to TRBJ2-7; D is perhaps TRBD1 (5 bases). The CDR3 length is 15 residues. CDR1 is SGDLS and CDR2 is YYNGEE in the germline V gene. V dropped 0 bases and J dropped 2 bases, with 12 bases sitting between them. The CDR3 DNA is TGTGCCAGCAGCGTAGCCGACAGTCCCACCTACGAGCAGTACTTC. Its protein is CASSVADSPTYEQYF.

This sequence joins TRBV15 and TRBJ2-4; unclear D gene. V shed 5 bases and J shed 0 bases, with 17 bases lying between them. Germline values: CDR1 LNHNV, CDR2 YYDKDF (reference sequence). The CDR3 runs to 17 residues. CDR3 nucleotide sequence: TGTGCCACCAGCCCCTCGTACGGGTACATAGCCAAAAACATTCAGTACTTC. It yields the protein CATSPSYGYIAKNIQYF.

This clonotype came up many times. The CDR3 sequence: CASSLGTGGEQFF. In DNA, the CDR3 is TGTGCCAGCAGCTTGGGGACGGGGGGTGAGCAGTTCTTC. This sequence joins TRBV5-6 and TRBJ2-1; 7 nucleotides match TRBD2. The V gene end was trimmed by 0 bases and the J gene end by 9 bases; junction bases not matched to a gene: 3. The CDR3 loop spans 13 amino acids. Germline V lookup: CDR1 SGHDT, CDR2 YYEEEE.

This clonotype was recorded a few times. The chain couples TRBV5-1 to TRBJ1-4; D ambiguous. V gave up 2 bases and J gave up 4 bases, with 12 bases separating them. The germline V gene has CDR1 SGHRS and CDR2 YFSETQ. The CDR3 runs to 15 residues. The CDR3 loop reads CASSLPSVINEKLFF. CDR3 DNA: TGCGCCAGCAGCTTACCGTCGGTGATTAATGAAAAACTGTTTTTT.

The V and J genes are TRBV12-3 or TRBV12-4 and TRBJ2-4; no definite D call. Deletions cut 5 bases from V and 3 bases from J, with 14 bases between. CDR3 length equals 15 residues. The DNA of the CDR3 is TGTGCCAGCAGTGTGGTCCCTTTCGGCAAAAACATTCAGTACTTC. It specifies CASSVVPFGKNIQYF.

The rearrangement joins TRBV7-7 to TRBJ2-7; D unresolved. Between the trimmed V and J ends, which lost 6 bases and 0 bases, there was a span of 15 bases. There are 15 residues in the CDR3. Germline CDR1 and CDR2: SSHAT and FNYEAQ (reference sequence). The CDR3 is CASSNGRSDSYEQYF. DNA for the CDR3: TGTGCCAGCAGTAACGGACGGTCAGACTCCTACGAGCAGTACTTC. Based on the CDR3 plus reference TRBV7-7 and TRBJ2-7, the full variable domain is GAGVSQSPRYKVTKRGQDVTLRCDPISSHATLYWYQQALGQGPEFLTYFNYEAQPDKSGLPSDRFSAERPEGSISTLTIQRTEQRDSAMYRCASSNGRSDSYEQYFGPGTRLTVT.

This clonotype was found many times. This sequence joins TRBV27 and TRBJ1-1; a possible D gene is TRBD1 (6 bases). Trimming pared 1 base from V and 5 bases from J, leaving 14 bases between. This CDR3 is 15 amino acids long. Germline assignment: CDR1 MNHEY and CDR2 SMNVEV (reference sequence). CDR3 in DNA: TGTGCCAGCAGTTTATTGGGGGGCGCGGGGACTGAAGCTTTCTTT. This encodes CASSLLGGAGTEAFF.

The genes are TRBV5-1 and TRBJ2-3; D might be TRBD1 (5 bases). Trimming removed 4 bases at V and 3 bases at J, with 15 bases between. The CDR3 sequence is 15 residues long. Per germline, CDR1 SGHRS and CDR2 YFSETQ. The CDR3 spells CASSAREFYTDTQYF. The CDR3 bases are TGCGCCAGCAGCGCCAGGGAATTCTATACAGATACGCAGTATTTT.

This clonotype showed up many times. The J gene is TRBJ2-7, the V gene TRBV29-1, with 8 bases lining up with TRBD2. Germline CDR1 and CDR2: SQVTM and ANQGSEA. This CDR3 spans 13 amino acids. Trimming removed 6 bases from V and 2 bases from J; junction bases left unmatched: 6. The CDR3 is CSVLAGSTYEQYF. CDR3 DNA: TGCAGCGTCTTAGCGGGATCTACCTACGAGCAGTACTTC.

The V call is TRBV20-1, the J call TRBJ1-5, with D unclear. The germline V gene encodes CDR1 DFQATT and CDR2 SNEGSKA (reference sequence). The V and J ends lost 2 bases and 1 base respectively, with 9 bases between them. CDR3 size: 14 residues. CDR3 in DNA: TGCAGTGCTAGAATCCCGGGAAGCAATCAGCCCCAGCATTTT. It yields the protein CSARIPGSNQPQHF.

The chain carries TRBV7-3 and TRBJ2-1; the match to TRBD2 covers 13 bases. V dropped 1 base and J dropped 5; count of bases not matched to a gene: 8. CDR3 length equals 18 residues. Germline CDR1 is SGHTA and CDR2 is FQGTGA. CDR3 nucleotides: TGTGCCAGCAGCTTAATGGCAACCGGGACTAGCGGGAACAATGAGCAGTTCTTC. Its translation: CASSLMATGTSGNNEQFF.

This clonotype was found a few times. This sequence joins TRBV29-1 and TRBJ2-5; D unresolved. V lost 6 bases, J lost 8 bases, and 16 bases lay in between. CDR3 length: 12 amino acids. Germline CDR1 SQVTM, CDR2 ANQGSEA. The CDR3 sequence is CSVIIPRGTQYF. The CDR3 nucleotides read TGCAGCGTCATAATTCCTCGAGGTACCCAGTACTTC.

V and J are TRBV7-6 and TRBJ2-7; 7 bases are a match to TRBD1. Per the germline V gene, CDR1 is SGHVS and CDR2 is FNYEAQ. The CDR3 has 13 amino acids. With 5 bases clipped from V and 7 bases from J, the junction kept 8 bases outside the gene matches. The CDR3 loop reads CASSVTGEGEQYF. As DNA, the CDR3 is TGTGCCAGCAGCGTCACAGGGGAAGGGGAGCAGTACTTC.

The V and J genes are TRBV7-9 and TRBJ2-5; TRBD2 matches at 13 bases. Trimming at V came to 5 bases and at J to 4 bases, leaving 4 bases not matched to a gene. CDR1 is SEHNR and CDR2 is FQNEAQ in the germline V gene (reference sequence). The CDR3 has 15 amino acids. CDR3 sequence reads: CASSRRLAGGETQYF. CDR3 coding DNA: TGTGCCAGCAGCCGACGACTAGCGGGAGGAGAGACCCAGTACTTC.